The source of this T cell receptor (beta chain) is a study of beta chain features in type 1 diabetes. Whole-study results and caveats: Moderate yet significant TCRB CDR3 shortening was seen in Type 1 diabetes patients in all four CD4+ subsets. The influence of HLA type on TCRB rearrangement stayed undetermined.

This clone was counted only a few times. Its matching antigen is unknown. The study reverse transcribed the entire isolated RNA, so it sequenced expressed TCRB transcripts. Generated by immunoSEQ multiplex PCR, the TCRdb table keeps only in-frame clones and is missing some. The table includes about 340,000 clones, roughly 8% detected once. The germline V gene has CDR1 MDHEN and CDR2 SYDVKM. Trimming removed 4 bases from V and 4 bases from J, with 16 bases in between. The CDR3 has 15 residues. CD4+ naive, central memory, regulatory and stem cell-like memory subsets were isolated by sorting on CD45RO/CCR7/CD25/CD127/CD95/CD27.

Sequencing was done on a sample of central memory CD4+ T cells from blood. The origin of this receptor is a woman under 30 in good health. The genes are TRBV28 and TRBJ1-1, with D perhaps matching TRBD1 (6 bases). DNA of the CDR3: TGTGCCAGCAGTTCCCTCACAGGGTCGTCCACTGAAGCTTTCTTT. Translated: CASSSLTGSSTEAFF.